This TCR beta chain is from a study of T cell changes during pregnancy in multiple sclerosis. The table came from immunoSEQ multiplex PCR; TCRdb's copy has only in-frame clones and leaves some out. This repertoire shows 35,000 to 55,000 clones, approximately 92% found once; its top ten account for 1% to 1.5%. The CDR3 contains 15 residues. V dropped 4 bases and J dropped 4 bases, with 16 bases sitting between them. Germline-derived CDR1 and CDR2 are MDHEN and SYDVKM. The sequenced material came from peripheral blood. This clonotype was obtained from a female donor with multiple sclerosis, enrolled in a pregnancy study. The gene calls are TRBV28 and TRBJ1-1; D is uncertain. This CDR3 is CASSWDGRQITEAFF. As DNA, the CDR3 is TGTGCCAGCAGTTGGGATGGAAGGCAAATCACTGAAGCTTTCTTT.